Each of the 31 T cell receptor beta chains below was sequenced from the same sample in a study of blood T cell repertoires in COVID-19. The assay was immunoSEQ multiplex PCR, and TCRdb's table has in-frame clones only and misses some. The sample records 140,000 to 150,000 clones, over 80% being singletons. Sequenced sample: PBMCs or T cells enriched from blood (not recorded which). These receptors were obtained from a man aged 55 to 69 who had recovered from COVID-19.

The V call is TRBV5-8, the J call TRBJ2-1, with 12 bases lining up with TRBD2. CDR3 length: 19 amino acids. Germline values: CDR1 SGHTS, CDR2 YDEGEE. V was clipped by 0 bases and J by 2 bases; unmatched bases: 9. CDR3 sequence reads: CASSLALAGGPTPYNEQFF. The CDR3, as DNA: TGTGCCAGCAGCTTGGCTCTAGCGGGGGGGCCGACCCCCTACAATGAGCAGTTCTTC. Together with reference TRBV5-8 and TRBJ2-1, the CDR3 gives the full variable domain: EAGVTQSPTHLIKTRGQQATLRCSPISGHTSVYWYQQALGLGLQFLLWYDEGEERNRGNFPPRFSGRQFPNYSSELNVNALELEDSALYLCASSLALAGGPTPYNEQFFGPGTRLTVL.

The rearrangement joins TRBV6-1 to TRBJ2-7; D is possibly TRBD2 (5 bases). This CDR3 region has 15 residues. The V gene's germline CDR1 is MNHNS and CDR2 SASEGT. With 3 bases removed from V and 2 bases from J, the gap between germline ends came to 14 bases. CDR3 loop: CASSERAGSTYEQYF. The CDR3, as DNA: TGTGCCAGCAGTGAGAGGGCAGGTTCTACCTACGAGCAGTACTTC.

The CDR3 sequence: CASSIGGLAGVNEQFF. Written as DNA, the CDR3 is TGTGCCAGCAGTATCGGAGGACTAGCGGGAGTTAATGAGCAGTTCTTC. The V call is TRBV9, the J call TRBJ2-1; 13 positions agree with TRBD2. Germline V lookup: CDR1 SGDLS, CDR2 YYNGEE. CDR3 length: 16 residues. V dropped 5 bases and J dropped 7; count of bases not matched to a gene: 9.

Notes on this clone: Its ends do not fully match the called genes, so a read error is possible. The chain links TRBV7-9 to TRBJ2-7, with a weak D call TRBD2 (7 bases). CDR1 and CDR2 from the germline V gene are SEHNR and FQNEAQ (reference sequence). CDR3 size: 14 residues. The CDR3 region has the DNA TGTGCCAGCAGCTTTTCGGACAGCGGGATTACGGGTAGCTTC. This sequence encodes CASSFSDSGITGSF.

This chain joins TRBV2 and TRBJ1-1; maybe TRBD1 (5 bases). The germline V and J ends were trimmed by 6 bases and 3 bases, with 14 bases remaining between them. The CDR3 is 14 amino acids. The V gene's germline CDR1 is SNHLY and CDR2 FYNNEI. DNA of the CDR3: TGTGCCAGCAGCGGGGGACTTGGGGACACTGAAGCTTTCTTT. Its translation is CASSGGLGDTEAFF.

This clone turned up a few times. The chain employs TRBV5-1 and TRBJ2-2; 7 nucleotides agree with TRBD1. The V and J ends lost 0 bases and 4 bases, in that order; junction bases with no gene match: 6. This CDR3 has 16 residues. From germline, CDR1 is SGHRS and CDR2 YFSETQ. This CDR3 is CASSLAGTASTGELFF. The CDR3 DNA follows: TGCGCCAGCAGCTTGGCAGGGACAGCCTCCACCGGGGAGCTGTTTTTT.

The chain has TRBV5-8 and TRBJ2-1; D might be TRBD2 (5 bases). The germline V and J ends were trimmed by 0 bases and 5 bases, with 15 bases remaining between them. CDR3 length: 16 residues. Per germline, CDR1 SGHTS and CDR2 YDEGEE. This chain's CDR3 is CASSLGLGRRDNEQFF. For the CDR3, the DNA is TGTGCCAGCAGCTTGGGGCTGGGTAGGCGGGACAATGAGCAGTTCTTC.

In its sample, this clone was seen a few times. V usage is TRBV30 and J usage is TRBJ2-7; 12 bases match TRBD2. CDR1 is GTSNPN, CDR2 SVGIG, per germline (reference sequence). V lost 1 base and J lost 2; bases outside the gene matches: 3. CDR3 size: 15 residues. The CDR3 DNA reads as TGTGCCTGGAGTGATCGACTAGCGGGAGCCTACGAGCAGTACTTC. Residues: CAWSDRLAGAYEQYF.

CDR3 region: CASTRDRDFGGAFF. Here the CDR3 DNA reads TGTGCCAGCACCAGGGACAGGGATTTTGGTGGAGCTTTCTTT. The chain combines TRBV5-4 with TRBJ1-1, with 9 bases fitting TRBD1. The CDR3 length is 14 residues. Germline V gene sequence: CDR1 SGHNT, CDR2 YYREEE (reference sequence). With V trimmed by 6 bases and J by 10 bases, 13 bases remained unmatched.

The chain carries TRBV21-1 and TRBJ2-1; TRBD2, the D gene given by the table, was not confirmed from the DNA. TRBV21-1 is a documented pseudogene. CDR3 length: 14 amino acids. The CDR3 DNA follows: TGTGCCAGCAGCAACGGGGACTGGCTTGCTGAGCAGTTCTTC. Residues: CASSNGDWLAEQFF.

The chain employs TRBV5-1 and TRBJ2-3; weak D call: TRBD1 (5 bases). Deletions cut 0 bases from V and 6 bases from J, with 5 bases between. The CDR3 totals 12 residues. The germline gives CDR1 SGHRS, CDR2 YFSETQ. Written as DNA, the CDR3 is TGCGCCAGCAGCTTGGGACAGGATACGCAGTATTTT. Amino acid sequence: CASSLGQDTQYF.

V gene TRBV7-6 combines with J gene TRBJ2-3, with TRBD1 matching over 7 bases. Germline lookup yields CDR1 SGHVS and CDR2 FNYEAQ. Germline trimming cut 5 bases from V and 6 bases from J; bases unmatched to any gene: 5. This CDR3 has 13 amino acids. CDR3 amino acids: CASSLKQGDTQYF. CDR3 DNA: TGTGCCAGCAGCCTAAAACAGGGGGATACGCAGTATTTT.

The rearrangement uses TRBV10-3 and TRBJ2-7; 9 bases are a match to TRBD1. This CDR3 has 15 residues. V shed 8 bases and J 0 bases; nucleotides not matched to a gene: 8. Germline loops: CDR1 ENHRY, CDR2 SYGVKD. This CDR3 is CAIRAGQGLSYEQYF. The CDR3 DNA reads TGTGCCATCCGGGCGGGACAGGGACTCTCCTACGAGCAGTACTTC.

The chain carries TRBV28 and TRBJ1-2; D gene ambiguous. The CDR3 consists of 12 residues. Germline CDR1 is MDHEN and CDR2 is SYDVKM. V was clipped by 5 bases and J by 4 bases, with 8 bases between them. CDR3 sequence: CASSPNTYGYTF. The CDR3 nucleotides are TGTGCCAGCAGTCCGAACACCTATGGCTACACCTTC.

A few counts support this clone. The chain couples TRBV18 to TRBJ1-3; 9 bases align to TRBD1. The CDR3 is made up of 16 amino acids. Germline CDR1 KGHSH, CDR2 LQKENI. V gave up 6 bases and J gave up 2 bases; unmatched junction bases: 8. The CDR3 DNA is TGTGCCAGCTCGCTTCGCCGACAGGGGGCTGGAAACACCATATATTTT. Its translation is CASSLRRQGAGNTIYF.

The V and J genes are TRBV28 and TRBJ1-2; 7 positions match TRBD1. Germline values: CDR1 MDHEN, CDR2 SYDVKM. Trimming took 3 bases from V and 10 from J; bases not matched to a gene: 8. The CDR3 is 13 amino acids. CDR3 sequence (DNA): TGTGCCAGCAGTTTTTCACGAACAGGGGCCTACACCTTC. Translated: CASSFSRTGAYTF.

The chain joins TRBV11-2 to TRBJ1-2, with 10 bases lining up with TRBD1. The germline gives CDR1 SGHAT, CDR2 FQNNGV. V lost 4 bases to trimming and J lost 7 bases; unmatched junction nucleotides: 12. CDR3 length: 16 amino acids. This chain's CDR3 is CASSSTLWDRGGGYTF. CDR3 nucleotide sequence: TGTGCCAGCAGCTCGACCCTTTGGGACAGGGGCGGTGGCTACACCTTC.

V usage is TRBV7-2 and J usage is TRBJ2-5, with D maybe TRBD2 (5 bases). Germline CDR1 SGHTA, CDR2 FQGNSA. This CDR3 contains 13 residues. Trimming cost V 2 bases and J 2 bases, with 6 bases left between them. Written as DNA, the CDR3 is TGTGCCAGCAGCTTAAGGACTCAAGAGACCCAGTACTTC. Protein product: CASSLRTQETQYF. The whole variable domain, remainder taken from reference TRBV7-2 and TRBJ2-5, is GAGVSQSPSNKVTEKGKDVELRCDPISGHTALYWYRQSLGQGLEFLIYFQGNSAPDKSGLPSDRFSAERTGGSVSTLTIQRTQQEDSAVYLCASSLRTQETQYFGPGTRLLVL.

The CDR3 nucleotides are TGTGCCAGCAGCTTAGAGGGGCTAGGGGGCCTCTACGAGCAGTACTTC. Its protein is CASSLEGLGGLYEQYF. The chain links TRBV7-6 to TRBJ2-7; 7 bases are shared with TRBD1. V dropped 1 base and J dropped 3; count of bases not matched to a gene: 9. Germline V lookup: CDR1 SGHVS, CDR2 FNYEAQ. The CDR3 has 16 amino acids.

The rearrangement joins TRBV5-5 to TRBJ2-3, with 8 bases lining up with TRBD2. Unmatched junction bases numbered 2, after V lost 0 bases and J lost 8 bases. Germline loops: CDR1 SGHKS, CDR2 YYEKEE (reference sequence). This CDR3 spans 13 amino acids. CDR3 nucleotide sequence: TGTGCCAGCAGCTTGGCCAGCGGGAGTACGCAGTATTTT. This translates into CASSLASGSTQYF.

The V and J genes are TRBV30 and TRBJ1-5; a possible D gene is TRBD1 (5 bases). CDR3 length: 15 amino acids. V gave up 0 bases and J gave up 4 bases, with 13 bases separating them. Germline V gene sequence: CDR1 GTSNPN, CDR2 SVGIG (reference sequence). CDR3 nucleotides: TGTGCCTGGAGTGTTATAGACAGCCTAAATCAGCCCCAGCATTTT. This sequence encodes CAWSVIDSLNQPQHF.

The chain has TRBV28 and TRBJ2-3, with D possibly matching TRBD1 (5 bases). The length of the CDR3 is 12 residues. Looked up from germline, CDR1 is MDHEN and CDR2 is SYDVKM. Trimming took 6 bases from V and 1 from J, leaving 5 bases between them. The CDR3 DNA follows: TGTGCCAGCAGAGGGGGCACAGATACGCAGTATTTT. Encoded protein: CASRGGTDTQYF.

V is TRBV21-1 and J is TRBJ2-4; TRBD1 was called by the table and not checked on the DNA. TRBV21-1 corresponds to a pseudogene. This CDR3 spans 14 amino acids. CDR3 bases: TGTGCCAGCAGCAAATTAACAGGGGATAGCATTCAGTACTTC. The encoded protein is CASSKLTGDSIQYF.

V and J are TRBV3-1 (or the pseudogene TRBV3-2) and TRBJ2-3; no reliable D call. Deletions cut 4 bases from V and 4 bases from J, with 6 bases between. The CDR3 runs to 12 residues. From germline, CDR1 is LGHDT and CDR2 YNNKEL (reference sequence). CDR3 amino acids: CASSPRSDTQYF. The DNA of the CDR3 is TGTGCCAGCAGCCCCCGGTCAGATACGCAGTATTTT.

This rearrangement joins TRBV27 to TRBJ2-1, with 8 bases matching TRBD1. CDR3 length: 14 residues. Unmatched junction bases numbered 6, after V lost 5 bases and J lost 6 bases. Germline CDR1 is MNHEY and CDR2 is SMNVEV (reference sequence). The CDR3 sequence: CASSLQGAVNEQFF. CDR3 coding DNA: TGTGCCAGCAGTCTGCAGGGGGCAGTCAATGAGCAGTTCTTC.

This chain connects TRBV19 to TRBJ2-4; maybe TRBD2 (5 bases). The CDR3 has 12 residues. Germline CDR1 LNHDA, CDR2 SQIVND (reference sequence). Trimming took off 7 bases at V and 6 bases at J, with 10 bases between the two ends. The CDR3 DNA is TGTGCCAGTATGCGGGCACCAAACATTCAGTACTTC. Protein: CASMRAPNIQYF.

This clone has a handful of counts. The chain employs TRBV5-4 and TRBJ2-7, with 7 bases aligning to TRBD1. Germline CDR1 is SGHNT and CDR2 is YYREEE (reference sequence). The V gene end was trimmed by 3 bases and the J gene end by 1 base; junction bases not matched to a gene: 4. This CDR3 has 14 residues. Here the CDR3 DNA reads TGTGCCAGCAGCTCGGCGACAGGGTCCTACGAGCAGTACTTC. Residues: CASSSATGSYEQYF.

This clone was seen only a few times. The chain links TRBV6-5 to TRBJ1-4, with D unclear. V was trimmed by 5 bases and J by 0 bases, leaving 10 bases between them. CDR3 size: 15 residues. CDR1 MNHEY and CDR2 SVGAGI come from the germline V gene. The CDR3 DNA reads TGTGCCAGCAGTCTAAGATTTGCAACTAATGAAAAACTGTTTTTT. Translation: CASSLRFATNEKLFF.

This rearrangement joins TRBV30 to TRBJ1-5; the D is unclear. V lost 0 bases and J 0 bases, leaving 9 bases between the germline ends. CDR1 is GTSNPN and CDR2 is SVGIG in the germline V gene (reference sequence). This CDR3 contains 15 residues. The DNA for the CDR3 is TGTGCCTGGAGTGTTGGGCTCTATAGCAATCAGCCCCAGCATTTT. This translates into CAWSVGLYSNQPQHF.

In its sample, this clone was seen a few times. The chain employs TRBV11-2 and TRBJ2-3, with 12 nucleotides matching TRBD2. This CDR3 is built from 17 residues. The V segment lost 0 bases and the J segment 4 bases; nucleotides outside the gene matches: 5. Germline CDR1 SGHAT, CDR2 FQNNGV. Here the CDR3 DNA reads TGTGCCAGCAGCTTAGATAGGCCTAGCGGGGGGGCAGATACGCAGTATTTT. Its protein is CASSLDRPSGGADTQYF.

The CDR3 DNA reads TGCGCCAGCAGCTTGGAATGGAGCTACGAGCAGTACTTC. The encoded protein is CASSLEWSYEQYF. This chain connects TRBV5-1 to TRBJ2-7; D unclear. V gave up 0 bases and J gave up 3 bases, with 7 bases separating them. The CDR3 runs to 13 residues. Per germline, CDR1 SGHRS and CDR2 YFSETQ.